The next 4 T cell receptor beta chains were all read from a single sample in a study of patients and donors after allogeneic stem cell transplantation. One entry per CDR3 protein, called by TCRdb with MiXCR from the RT-PCR reads. The sample contains more than 850,000 distinct CDR3 sequences, about a sixth of which appear only once. Material for sequencing was blood, either unsorted or a sorted T cell fraction (not recorded which). The receptor source for this set is a human donor who was either an allogeneic HSCT recipient or a stem cell or donor lymphocyte infusion donor (not recorded which). It is not recorded whose cells these are; they may come from a transplant donor.

This chain joins TRBV27 and TRBJ2-7; a weak D match, TRBD1 (6 bases). V lost 5 bases to trimming and J lost 6 bases, with 11 bases between them. Looked up from germline, CDR1 is MNHEY and CDR2 is SMNVEV (reference sequence). This CDR3 is built from 12 residues. The DNA for the CDR3 is TGTGCCAGCAGTCATGGGGGCTCCGAGCAGTACTTC. Translating gives CASSHGGSEQYF.

This clonotype was picked up a small number of times. The rearrangement links TRBV27 to TRBJ2-1, with 8 bases that match TRBD2. The CDR3 runs to 15 residues. Germline V gene sequence: CDR1 MNHEY, CDR2 SMNVEV (reference sequence). V dropped 3 bases and J dropped 8; count of bases not matched to a gene: 9. CDR3 DNA sequence: TGTGCCAGCAGTTTCGGGGCTAGCGGGTTCGATGAGCAGTTCTTC. It codes for CASSFGASGFDEQFF.

The CDR3 here is CASSGQGIRVGNTIYF. The CDR3 DNA is TGTGCCAGCAGTGGACAGGGGATCCGTGTCGGAAACACCATATATTTT. This sequence joins TRBV6-1 and TRBJ1-3, with 8 bases identical to TRBD1. V trimming: 4 bases; J trimming: 4 bases; junction bases outside the gene matches: 9. CDR1 is MNHNS, CDR2 SASEGT, per germline. The CDR3 is made up of 16 amino acids.

Many counts were recorded for this clonotype. The genes are TRBV11-2 and TRBJ2-5; the D is unclear. The germline CDR1 and CDR2 sequences are SGHAT and FQNNGV. The length of the CDR3 is 11 residues. V lost 3 bases to trimming and J lost 6 bases, with 5 bases between them. The CDR3 sequence is CASSLLQTQYF. The CDR3 DNA is TGTGCCAGCAGCTTGTTGCAGACCCAGTACTTC.